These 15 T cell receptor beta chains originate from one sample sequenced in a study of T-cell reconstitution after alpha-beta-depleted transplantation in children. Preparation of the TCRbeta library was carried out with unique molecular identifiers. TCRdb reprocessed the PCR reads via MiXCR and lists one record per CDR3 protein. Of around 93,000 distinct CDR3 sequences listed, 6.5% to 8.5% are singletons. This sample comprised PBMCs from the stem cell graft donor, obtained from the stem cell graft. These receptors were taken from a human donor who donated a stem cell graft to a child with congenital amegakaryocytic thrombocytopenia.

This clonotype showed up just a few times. CDR3 region: CSARDYVDQATGNSPLHF. The CDR3 DNA is TGCAGTGCTAGAGATTATGTAGATCAGGCCACAGGGAATTCACCCCTCCACTTT. The chain joins TRBV20-1 to TRBJ1-6, with a tentative D call TRBD1 (6 bases). This CDR3 is built from 18 residues. Trimming removed 0 bases at V and 7 bases at J, with 22 bases between. Germline CDR1 and CDR2: DFQATT and SNEGSKA (reference sequence).

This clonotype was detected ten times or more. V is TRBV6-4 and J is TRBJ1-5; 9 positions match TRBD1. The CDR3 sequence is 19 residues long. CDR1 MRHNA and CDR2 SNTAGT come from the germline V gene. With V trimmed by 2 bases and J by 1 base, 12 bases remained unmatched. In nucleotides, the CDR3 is TGTGCCAGCAGTGACCGACAGGGGGGTTTGCGGGGGAGCAATCAGCCCCAGCATTTT. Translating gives CASSDRQGGLRGSNQPQHF.

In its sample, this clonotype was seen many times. The DNA of the CDR3 is TGCAGCGTTACAGGATTCCTGAACACTGAAGCTTTCTTT. It codes for CSVTGFLNTEAFF. The genes are TRBV29-1 and TRBJ1-1; TRBD1 might be the D (5 bases). CDR1 is SQVTM, CDR2 ANQGSEA, per germline. The CDR3 totals 13 residues. Trimming pared 5 bases from V and 0 bases from J, leaving 10 bases between.

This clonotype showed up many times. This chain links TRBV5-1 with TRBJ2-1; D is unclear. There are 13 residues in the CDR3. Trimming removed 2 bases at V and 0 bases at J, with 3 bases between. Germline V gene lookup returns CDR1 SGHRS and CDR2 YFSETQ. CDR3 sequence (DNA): TGCGCCAGCAGCTTAGGCTCCTACAATGAGCAGTTCTTC. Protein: CASSLGSYNEQFF.

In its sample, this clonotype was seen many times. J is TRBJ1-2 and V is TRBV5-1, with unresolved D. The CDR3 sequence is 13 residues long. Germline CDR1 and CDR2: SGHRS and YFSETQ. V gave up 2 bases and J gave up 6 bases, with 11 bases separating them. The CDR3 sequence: CASSFQDGDGYTF. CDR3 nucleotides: TGCGCCAGCAGCTTCCAGGACGGGGATGGCTACACCTTC.

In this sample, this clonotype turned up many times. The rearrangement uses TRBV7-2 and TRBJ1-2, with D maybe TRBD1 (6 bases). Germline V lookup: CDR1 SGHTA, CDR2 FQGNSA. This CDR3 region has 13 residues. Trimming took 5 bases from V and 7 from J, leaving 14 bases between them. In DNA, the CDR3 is TGTGCCAGCAGCCCAACAGGGTTTCGTGGCTACACCTTC. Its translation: CASSPTGFRGYTF.

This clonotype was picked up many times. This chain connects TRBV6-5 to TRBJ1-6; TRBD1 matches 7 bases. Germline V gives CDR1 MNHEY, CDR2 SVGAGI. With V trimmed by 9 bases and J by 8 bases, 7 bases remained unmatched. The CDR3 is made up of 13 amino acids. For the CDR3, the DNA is TGTGCCAGTCAGAGGGGGCTTGATTCACCCCTCCACTTT. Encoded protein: CASQRGLDSPLHF.

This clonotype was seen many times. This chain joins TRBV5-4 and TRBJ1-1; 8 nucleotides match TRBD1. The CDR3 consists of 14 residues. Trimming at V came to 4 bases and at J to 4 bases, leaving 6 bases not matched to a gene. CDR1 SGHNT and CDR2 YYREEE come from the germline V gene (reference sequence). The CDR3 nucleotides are TGTGCCAGCAGCCCCCCGGACAGGGTCACTGAAGCTTTCTTT. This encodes CASSPPDRVTEAFF.

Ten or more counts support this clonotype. The CDR3 is CSVVPIIDRGRVNEQYF. Here the CDR3 DNA reads TGCAGCGTCGTACCCATCATTGACAGGGGGCGCGTCAACGAGCAGTACTTC. V gene TRBV29-1 combines with J gene TRBJ2-7; 10 positions agree with TRBD1. Germline V CDR1 and CDR2: SQVTM, ANQGSEA. The J segment lost 5 bases and the V segment lost 6 bases, leaving 19 bases of the junction unmatched. The CDR3 runs to 17 residues.

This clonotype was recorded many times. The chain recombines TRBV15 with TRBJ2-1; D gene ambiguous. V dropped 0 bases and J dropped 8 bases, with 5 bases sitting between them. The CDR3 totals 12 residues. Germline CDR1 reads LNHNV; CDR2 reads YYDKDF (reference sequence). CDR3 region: CATSRDRDEQFF. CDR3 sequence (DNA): TGTGCCACCAGCAGAGATAGAGATGAGCAGTTCTTC.

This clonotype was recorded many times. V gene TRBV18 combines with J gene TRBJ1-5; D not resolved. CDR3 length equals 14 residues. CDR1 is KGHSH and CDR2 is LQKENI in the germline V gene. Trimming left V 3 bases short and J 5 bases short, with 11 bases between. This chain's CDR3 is CASSPLEKDQPQHF. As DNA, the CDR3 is TGTGCCAGCTCACCCCTCGAGAAAGATCAGCCCCAGCATTTT.

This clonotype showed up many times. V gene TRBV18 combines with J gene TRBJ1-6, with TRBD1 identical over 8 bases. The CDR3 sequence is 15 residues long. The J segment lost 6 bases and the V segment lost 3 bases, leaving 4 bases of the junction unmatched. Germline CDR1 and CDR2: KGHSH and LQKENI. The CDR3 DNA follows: TGTGCCAGCTCACCGATGACAGGGGTTAATTCACCCCTCCACTTT. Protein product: CASSPMTGVNSPLHF. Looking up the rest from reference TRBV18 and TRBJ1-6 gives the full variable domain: NAGVMQNPRHLVRRRGQEARLRCSPMKGHSHVYWYRQLPEEGLKFMVYLQKENIIDESGMPKERFSAEFPKEGPSILRIQQVVRGDSAAYFCASSPMTGVNSPLHFGNGTRLTVT.

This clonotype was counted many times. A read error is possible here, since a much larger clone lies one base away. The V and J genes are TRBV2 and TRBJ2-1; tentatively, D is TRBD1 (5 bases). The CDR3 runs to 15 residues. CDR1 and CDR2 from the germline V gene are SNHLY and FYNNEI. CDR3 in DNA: TGTGCCAGCAGTACAGGTTTGAATTCCTACAATGAGCAGTCCTTC. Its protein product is CASSTGLNSYNEQSF.

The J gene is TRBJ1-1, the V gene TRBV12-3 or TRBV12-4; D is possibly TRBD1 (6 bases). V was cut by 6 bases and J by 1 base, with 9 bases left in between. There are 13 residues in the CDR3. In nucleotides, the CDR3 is TGTGCCAGCAGCAGGGGAAGGAACACTGAAGCTTTCTTT. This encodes CASSRGRNTEAFF.

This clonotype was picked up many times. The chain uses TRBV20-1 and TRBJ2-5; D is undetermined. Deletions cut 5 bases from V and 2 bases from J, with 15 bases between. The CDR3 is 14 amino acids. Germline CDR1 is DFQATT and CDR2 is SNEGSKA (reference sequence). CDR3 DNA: TGCAGTGCTCCTAGATTAACACGTCAAGAGACCCAGTACTTC. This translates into CSAPRLTRQETQYF.